These T cell receptor beta chains were read from a single sample in a study of shared clonotypes between healthy human individuals. Profiling relied on immunoSEQ multiplex PCR, and the TCRdb table lists in-frame clones only, not all of them. The data contain about 2.1 million clones, roughly 91% of them seen just once; the ten biggest clones take up around 1.7%. Sequencing was done on a sample of naive CD8+ T cells from PBMCs. The receptors derive from a man aged 18 to 29 in good health. Some clones in this sample may be carry-over from other donors' samples. The CDR3 runs from the conserved cysteine through the conserved F or W. D genes are given only for firm matches. The size field is filled for only some rows; it gives once, few, many or a size class.

TRBV4-1	NA	NA	TRBJ2-4	TGCGCCAGCAGCCAAGATTTGGGCAAAAACATTCAGTACTTC	CASSQDLGKNIQYF
TRBV15	NA	TRBD1	TRBJ2-7	TGTGCCACCAGCTCAACACGGGATCAGGGGGAATCCTACGAGCAGTACTTC	CATSSTRDQGESYEQYF
TRBV28	NA	NA	TRBJ1-1	TGTGCCAGCAGTTTATTAACCCTGAACACTGAAGCTTTCTTT	CASSLLTLNTEAFF
TRBV7-8	few	NA	TRBJ1-5	TGTGCCAGCAGCCACGAAAGGGGAGCGAATCAGCCCCAGCATTTT	CASSHERGANQPQHF
TRBV27	NA	NA	TRBJ1-5	TGTGCCAGCAGTTTATCTCACTATAGCAATCAGCCCCAGCATTTT	CASSLSHYSNQPQHF
TRBV4-1	NA	NA	TRBJ2-7	TGCGCCAGCAGCCAAACCCCCGGGACGTATGCCTACGAGCAGTACTTC	CASSQTPGTYAYEQYF
TRBV7-9	once	NA	TRBJ2-1	TGTGCCAGCAGGACAGGAAGCTCCTACAATGAGCAGTTCTTC	CASRTGSSYNEQFF
TRBV7-9	NA	TRBD2	TRBJ2-2	TGTGCCAGCAGCTCCCCGTCGCGGGAGGGAATCACCGGGGAGCTGTTTTTT	CASSSPSREGITGELFF
TRBV28	once	NA	TRBJ2-3	TGTGCCAGCAGTTTAAGGGCAATTAGCGGATACAGTTCTAGCACAGATACGCAGTATTTT	CASSLRAISGYSSSTDTQYF
TRBV13	NA	NA	TRBJ1-1	TGTGCCAGCAGCCATGGAGCGGGAGGCACTGAAGCTTTCTTT	CASSHGAGGTEAFF
TRBV29-1	NA	NA	TRBJ1-5	TGCAGCGTTGAGGGTGGGTACAATCAGCCCCAGCATTTT	CSVEGGYNQPQHF
TRBV30	NA	NA	TRBJ2-7	TGTGCCTGGAGTAAAGATAAAAACAGGGAGTTCAGGGACGAGCAGTACTTC	CAWSKDKNREFRDEQYF
TRBV7-9	NA	NA	TRBJ1-1	TGTGCCAGCAGCGATATCAAGGGGGGGGAGGACACTGAAGCTTTCTTT	CASSDIKGGEDTEAFF
TRBV18	NA	NA	TRBJ2-2	TGTGCCAGCTCACCGGGACGGGCCGGGGAGCTGTTTTTT	CASSPGRAGELFF
TRBV7-2	once	NA	TRBJ2-2	TGTGCCAGCAGTTTAAGAGCGGAGTCAGGACTTTCCAACACCGGGGAGCTGTTTTTT	CASSLRAESGLSNTGELFF
TRBV7-9	few	NA	TRBJ1-1	TGTGCCAGCACCTTTGAAGGGTGGACTGAAGCTTTCTTT	CASTFEGWTEAFF
TRBV28	NA	NA	TRBJ2-7	TGTGCCAGCAGTTTCCAGCCCCTAGCGCTGGACGAGCAGTACTTC	CASSFQPLALDEQYF
TRBV27	NA	TRBD2	TRBJ2-7	TGTGCCAGCAGTTTAGGACTAGCAAGCGAGCAGTACTTC	CASSLGLASEQYF
TRBV4-3	NA	NA	TRBJ1-1	TGCGCCAGCAGCCAAGATGGGGTCGGACTTTGGACTGAAGCTTTCTTT	CASSQDGVGLWTEAFF
TRBV2	NA	NA	TRBJ2-3	TGTGCCAGCAGTGATGAAGATACCACAGATACGCAGTATTTT	CASSDEDTTDTQYF
TRBV9	NA	NA	TRBJ2-1	TGTGCCAGCACCGCTAGCTCCTACAATGAGCAGTTCTTC	CASTASSYNEQFF
TRBV10-1	NA	NA	TRBJ2-3	TGCGCCAGCAGTCCGGGGCGGGTTGGGGTCACAGATACGCAGTATTTT	CASSPGRVGVTDTQYF
TRBV29-1	NA	TRBD1	TRBJ2-2	TGCAGCGTTGAATGGCAGGGGGCAACCGGGGAGCTGTTTTTT	CSVEWQGATGELFF